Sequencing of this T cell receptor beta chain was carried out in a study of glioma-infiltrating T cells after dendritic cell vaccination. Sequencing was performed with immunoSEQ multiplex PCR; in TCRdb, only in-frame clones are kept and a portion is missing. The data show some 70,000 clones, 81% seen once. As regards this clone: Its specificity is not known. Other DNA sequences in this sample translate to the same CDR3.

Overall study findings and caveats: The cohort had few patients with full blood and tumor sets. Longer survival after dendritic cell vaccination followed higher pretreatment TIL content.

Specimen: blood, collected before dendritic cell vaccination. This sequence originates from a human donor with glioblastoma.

CDR3 in amino acids: CASSLDRDEAFF. CDR3 bases: TGTGCCAGCAGCCTGGACAGGGACGAAGCTTTCTTT. This chain joins TRBV7-9 and TRBJ1-1, with 8 bases lining up with TRBD1. Per germline, CDR1 SEHNR and CDR2 FQNEAQ (reference sequence). This CDR3 region has 12 residues. V lost 5 bases, J lost 8 bases, and 4 bases stayed unmatched.